A selection of T cell receptor beta chains follows, all from one sample in a study of shared clonotypes between healthy human individuals. Some clones are missing from TCRdb's copy, which holds only in-frame ones; the method was immunoSEQ multiplex PCR. The profile shows about 2.2 million clones, 85% to 95% of them singletons. Sequenced sample: naive CD8+ T cells from PBMCs. Receptors originate from a man aged 18 to 30 in good health. Some clones in this sample may be carry-over from other donors' samples. Each CDR3 is given with its conserved first and last residue. D genes are given only for firm matches. Expanded clones get a size class; other rows say once, few or many, or leave the size out.

>TRBJ2-1|TRBV27|-|once
CASSFGVGGNNEQFF
TGTGCCAGCAGTTTTGGGGTTGGGGGAAACAATGAGCAGTTCTTC
>TRBJ1-2|TRBV2|-|-
CASREVGEGSYGYTF
TGTGCCAGCAGGGAGGTTGGAGAGGGCAGCTATGGCTACACCTTC
>TRBJ1-2|TRBV7-8|-|-
CASSLGILGLVDGYTF
TGTGCCAGCAGCTTAGGTATATTGGGGCTGGTGGATGGCTACACCTTC
>TRBJ2-1|TRBV7-8|TRBD2|once
CASSSRTRLASYNEQFF
TGTGCCAGCAGCTCTAGGACTAGACTAGCGAGCTACAATGAGCAGTTCTTC
>TRBJ1-5|TRBV7-9|-|-
CASSLGGRYQPQHF
TGTGCCAGCAGCTTAGGGGGGCGGTATCAGCCCCAGCATTTT
>TRBJ1-2|TRBV9|-|-
CASSGASRVHGYTF
TGTGCCAGCAGCGGGGCCAGCAGGGTACATGGCTACACCTTC
>TRBJ2-1|TRBV27|TRBD2|-
CASSSEYRTSSYNEQFF
TGTGCCAGCAGTTCAGAATACAGGACTAGCTCCTACAATGAGCAGTTCTTC
>TRBJ2-7|TRBV5-4|TRBD1|-
CASSLGQGATYEQYF
TGTGCCAGCAGCTTGGGCCAGGGGGCCACCTACGAGCAGTACTTC
>TRBJ1-2|TRBV13|-|-
CASSGSPDYGYTF
TGTGCCAGCAGCGGGTCGCCGGACTATGGCTACACCTTC
>TRBJ2-1|TRBV7-2|-|-
CASSLVGSRYNEQFF
TGTGCCAGCAGCTTAGTGGGGAGTAGATACAATGAGCAGTTCTTC
>TRBJ2-7|TRBV4-3|-|-
CASSQTTAPPYEQYF
TGCGCCAGCAGCCAAACGACAGCGCCTCCCTACGAGCAGTACTTC
>TRBJ2-5|TRBV4-1|-|-
CASSQGGRQETQYF
TGCGCCAGCAGCCAAGGGGGCAGGCAAGAGACCCAGTACTTC
>TRBJ2-3|TRBV4-3|TRBD2|-
CASSQDTLAGEWDTQYF
TGCGCCAGCAGCCAAGATACGCTAGCGGGAGAATGGGATACGCAGTATTTT
>TRBJ2-5|TRBV11-2|TRBD1|once
CASSRDRGWGETQYF
TGTGCCAGCAGCCGGGACAGGGGATGGGGAGAGACCCAGTACTTC
>TRBJ1-1|TRBV2|-|-
CASGSSLNTEAFF
TGTGCCAGCGGGTCGAGCTTGAACACTGAAGCTTTCTTT
>TRBJ2-3|TRBV9|TRBD2|-
CASSVSGSATDTQYF
TGTGCCAGCAGCGTAAGCGGGAGCGCAACAGATACGCAGTATTTT
>TRBJ2-1|TRBV27|-|-
CASTSVGVQFF
TGTGCCAGTACGTCGGTGGGCGTGCAGTTCTTC
>TRBJ1-1|TRBV5-1|-|-
CASSLSGVNTEAFF
TGCGCCAGCAGCTTGTCGGGGGTGAACACTGAAGCTTTCTTT
>TRBJ1-4|TRBV7-9|-|-
CASSLEGEKLFF
TGTGCCAGCAGCTTAGAGGGTGAAAAACTGTTTTTT
>TRBJ2-1|TRBV4-1|-|-
CASSQEGGRYNEQFF
TGCGCCAGCAGCCAAGAGGGCGGGCGCTACAATGAGCAGTTCTTC
>TRBJ2-3|TRBV29-1|-|-
CSVDSGVGADTQYF
TGCAGCGTTGATTCAGGGGTTGGCGCAGATACGCAGTATTTT
>TRBJ2-1|TRBV29-1|-|-
CSVELRDRYNEQFF
TGCAGCGTTGAACTGCGGGATAGATACAATGAGCAGTTCTTC
>TRBJ2-7|TRBV27|TRBD2|-
CASSFGIAGGYEQYF
TGTGCCAGCAGTTTCGGAATAGCGGGAGGCTACGAGCAGTACTTC
>TRBJ2-3|TRBV27|-|-
CASSWGSTDTQYF
TGTGCCAGCAGTTGGGGGTCCACAGATACGCAGTATTTT
>TRBJ2-1|TRBV27|-|-
CASSLDRSYNEQFF
TGTGCCAGCAGTTTAGACAGGTCCTACAATGAGCAGTTCTTC
>TRBJ2-3|TRBV7-9|TRBD2|once
CASSSWTSGDSTDTQYF
TGTGCCAGCAGCTCTTGGACTAGCGGGGACAGCACAGATACGCAGTATTTT
>TRBJ2-7|TRBV5-1|TRBD1|-
CASRTGDPYEQYF
TGCGCCAGCAGGACAGGGGACCCCTACGAGCAGTACTTC
>TRBJ1-2|TRBV7-6|-|once
CASGDRGSGYTF
TGTGCCAGCGGTGATCGGGGTTCTGGCTACACCTTC
>TRBJ2-7|TRBV7-9|TRBD2|-
CASRGTSGTSYEQYF
TGTGCCAGCAGGGGGACTAGCGGGACCTCCTACGAGCAGTACTTC
>TRBJ1-2|TRBV9|-|-
CASSPSRGAYGGYTF
TGTGCCAGCAGCCCTAGCCGGGGGGCGTACGGTGGCTACACCTTC
>TRBJ2-7|TRBV14|-|once
CASSQQHTYEQYF
TGTGCCAGCAGCCAACAGCATACCTACGAGCAGTACTTC
>TRBJ2-1|TRBV29-1|-|-
CSGGLDNEQFF
TGCAGCGGCGGACTCGACAATGAGCAGTTCTTC